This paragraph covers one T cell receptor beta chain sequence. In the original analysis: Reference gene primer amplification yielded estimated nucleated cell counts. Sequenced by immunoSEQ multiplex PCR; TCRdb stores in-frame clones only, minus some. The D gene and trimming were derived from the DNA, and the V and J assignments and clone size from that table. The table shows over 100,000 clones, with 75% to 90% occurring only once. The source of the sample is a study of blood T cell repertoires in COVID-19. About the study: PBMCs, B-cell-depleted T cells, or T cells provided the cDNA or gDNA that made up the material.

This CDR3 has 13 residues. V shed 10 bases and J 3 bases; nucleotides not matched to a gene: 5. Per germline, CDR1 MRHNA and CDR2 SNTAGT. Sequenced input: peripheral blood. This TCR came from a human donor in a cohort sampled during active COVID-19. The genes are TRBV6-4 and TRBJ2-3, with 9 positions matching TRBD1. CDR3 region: CAINRGRTDTQYF. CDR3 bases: TGTGCCATCAACAGGGGGCGTACAGATACGCAGTATTTT.